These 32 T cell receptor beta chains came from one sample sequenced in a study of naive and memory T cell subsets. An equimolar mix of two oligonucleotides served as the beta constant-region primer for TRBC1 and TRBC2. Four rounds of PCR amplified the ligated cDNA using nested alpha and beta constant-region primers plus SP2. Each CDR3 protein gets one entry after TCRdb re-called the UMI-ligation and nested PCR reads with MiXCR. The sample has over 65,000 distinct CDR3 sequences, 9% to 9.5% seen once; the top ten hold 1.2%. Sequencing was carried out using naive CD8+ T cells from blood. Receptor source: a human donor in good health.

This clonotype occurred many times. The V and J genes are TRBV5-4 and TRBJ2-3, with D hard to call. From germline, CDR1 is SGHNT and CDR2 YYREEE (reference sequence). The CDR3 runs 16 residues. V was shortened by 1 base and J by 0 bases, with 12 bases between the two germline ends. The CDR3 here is CASSLSYASSTDTQYF. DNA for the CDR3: TGTGCCAGCAGCTTGTCCTACGCCTCTAGCACAGATACGCAGTATTTT. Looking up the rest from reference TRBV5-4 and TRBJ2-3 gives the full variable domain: ETGVTQSPTHLIKTRGQQVTLRCSSQSGHNTVSWYQQALGQGPQFIFQYYREEENGRGNFPPRFSGLQFPNYSSELNVNALELDDSALYLCASSLSYASSTDTQYFGPGTRLTVL.

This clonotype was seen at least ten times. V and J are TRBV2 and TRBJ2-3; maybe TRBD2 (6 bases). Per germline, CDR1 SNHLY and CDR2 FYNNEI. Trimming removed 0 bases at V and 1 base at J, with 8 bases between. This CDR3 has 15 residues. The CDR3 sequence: CASSEAGGGTDTQYF. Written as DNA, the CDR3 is TGTGCCAGCAGTGAAGCGGGAGGAGGCACAGATACGCAGTATTTT.

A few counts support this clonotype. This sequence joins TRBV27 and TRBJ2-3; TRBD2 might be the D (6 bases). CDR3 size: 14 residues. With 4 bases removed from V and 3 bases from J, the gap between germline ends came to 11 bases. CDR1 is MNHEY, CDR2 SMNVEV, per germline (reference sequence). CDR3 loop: CASSSPLATDTQYF. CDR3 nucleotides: TGTGCCAGCAGTTCCCCACTAGCAACAGATACGCAGTATTTT.

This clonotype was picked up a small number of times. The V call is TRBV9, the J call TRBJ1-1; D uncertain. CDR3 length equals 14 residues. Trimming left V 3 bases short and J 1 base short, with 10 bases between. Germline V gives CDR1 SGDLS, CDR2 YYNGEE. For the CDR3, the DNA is TGTGCCAGCAGCGAGGGAGATTCGAACACTGAAGCTTTCTTT. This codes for CASSEGDSNTEAFF. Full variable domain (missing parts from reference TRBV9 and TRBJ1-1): DSGVTQTPKHLITATGQRVTLRCSPRSGDLSVYWYQQSLDQGLQFLIQYYNGEERAKGNILERFSAQQFPDLHSELNLSSLELGDSALYFCASSEGDSNTEAFFGQGTRLTVV.

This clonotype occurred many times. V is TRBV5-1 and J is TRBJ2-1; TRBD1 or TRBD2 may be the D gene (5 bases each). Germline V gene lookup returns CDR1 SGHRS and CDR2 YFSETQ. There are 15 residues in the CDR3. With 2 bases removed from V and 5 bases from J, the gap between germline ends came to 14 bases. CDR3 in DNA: TGCGCCAGCAGCTTAGAGGGGACCTGGAACAATGAGCAGTTCTTC. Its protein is CASSLEGTWNNEQFF. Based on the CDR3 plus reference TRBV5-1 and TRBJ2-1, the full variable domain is KAGVTQTPRYLIKTRGQQVTLSCSPISGHRSVSWYQQTPGQGLQFLFEYFSETQRNKGNFPGRFSGRQFSNSRSEMNVSTLELGDSALYLCASSLEGTWNNEQFFGPGTRLTVL.

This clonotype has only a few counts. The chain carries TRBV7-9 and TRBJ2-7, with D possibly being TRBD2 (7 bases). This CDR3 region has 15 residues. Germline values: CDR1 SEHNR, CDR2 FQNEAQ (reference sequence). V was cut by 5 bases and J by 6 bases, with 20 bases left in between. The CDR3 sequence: CASSRGAGSLAEQYF. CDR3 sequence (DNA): TGTGCCAGCAGCCGGGGGGCCGGATCTTTGGCCGAGCAGTACTTC.

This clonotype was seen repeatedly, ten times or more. The CDR3 DNA sequence: TGTGCCAGCGCGAAGCGTCGCTCCTACAATGAGCAGTTCTTC. Its protein product is CASAKRRSYNEQFF. J is TRBJ2-1 and V is TRBV28; no definite D call. V was shortened by 8 bases and J by 0 bases, with 11 bases between the two germline ends. The germline V gene encodes CDR1 MDHEN and CDR2 SYDVKM. The CDR3 extends over 14 amino acids.

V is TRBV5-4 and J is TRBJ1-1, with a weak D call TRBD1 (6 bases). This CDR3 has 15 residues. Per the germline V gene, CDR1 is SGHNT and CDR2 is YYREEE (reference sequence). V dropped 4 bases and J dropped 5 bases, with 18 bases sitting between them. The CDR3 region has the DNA TGTGCCAGCAGCCGAGGGGACACCGAGGGGACTGAAGCTTTCTTT. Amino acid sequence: CASSRGDTEGTEAFF.

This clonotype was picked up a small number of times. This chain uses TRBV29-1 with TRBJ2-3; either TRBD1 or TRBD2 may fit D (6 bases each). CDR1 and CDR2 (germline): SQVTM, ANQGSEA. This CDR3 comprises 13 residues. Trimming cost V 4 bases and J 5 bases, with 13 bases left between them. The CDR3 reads CSVGWGAGDTQYF. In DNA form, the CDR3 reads TGCAGCGTTGGGTGGGGGGCTGGAGATACGCAGTATTTT.

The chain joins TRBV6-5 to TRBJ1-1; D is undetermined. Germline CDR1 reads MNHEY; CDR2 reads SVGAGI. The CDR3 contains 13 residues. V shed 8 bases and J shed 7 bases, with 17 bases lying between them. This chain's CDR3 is CASFPGWYDEAFF. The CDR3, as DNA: TGTGCCAGCTTCCCCGGCTGGTACGATGAAGCTTTCTTT.

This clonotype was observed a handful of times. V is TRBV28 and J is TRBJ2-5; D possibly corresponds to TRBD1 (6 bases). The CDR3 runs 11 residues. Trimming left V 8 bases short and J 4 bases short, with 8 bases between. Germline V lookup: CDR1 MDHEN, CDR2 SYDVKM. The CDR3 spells CASHRAETQYF. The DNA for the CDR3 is TGTGCCAGCCACAGGGCAGAGACCCAGTACTTC.

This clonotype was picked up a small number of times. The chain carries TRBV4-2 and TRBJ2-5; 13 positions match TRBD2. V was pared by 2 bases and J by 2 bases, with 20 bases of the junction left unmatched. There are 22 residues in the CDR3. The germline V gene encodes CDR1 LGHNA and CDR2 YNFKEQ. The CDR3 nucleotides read TGTGCCAGCAGCCAAAATTACAGGGTGGCGGTAGGACTAGCGGGAGAACAAGAGACCCAGTACTTC. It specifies CASSQNYRVAVGLAGEQETQYF.

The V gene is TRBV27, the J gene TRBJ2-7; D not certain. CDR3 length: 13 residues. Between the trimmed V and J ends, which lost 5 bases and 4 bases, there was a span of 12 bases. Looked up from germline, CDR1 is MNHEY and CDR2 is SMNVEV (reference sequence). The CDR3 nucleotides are TGTGCCAGCAGTCCCTCCGTTTATTACGAGCAGTACTTC. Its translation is CASSPSVYYEQYF.

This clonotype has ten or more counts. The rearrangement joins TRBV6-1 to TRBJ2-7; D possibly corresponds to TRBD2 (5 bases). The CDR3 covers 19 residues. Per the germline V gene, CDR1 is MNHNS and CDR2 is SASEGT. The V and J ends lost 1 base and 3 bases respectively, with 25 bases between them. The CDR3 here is CASSEEAASPGLFFYEQYF. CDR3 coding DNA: TGTGCCAGCAGTGAAGAAGCCGCTAGCCCCGGCTTATTTTTCTACGAGCAGTACTTC.

For the CDR3, the DNA is TGTGCCAGCAGTTACGGACCAGTAGATACGCAGTATTTT. Amino acids: CASSYGPVDTQYF. The rearrangement uses TRBV6-5 and TRBJ2-3; D remains ambiguous. The germline V and J ends were trimmed by 2 bases and 5 bases, with 8 bases remaining between them. The CDR3 is 13 residues long. Germline lookup yields CDR1 MNHEY and CDR2 SVGAGI.

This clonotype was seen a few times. The CDR3, as DNA: TGTGCCAGCAGCCCCATCATTAGCGGGGGGTTCGGGGATGAGCAGTTCTTC. Amino acid sequence: CASSPIISGGFGDEQFF. The chain carries TRBV7-9 and TRBJ2-1; 10 nucleotides agree with TRBD2. Germline values: CDR1 SEHNR, CDR2 FQNEAQ (reference sequence). With 5 bases clipped from V and 8 bases from J, the junction kept 15 bases outside the gene matches. The CDR3 is 17 amino acids.

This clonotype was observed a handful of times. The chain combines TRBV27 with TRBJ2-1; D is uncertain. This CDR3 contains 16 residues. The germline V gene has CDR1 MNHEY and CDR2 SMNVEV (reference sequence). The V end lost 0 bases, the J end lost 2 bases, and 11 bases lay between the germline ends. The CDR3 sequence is CASSLSSGETYNEQFF. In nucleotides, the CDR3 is TGTGCCAGCAGTTTATCGTCGGGTGAGACCTACAATGAGCAGTTCTTC.

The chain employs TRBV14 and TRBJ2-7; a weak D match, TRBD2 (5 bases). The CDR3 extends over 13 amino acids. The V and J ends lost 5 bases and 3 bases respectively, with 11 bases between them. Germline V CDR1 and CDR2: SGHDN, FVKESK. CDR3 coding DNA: TGTGCCAGCAGCACCGGGATCGGCTACGAGCAGTACTTC. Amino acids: CASSTGIGYEQYF.

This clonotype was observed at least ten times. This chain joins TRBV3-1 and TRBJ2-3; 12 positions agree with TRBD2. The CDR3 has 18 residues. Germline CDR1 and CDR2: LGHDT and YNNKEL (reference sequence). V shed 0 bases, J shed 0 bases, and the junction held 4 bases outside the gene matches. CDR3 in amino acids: CASSQELGTSGSTDTQYF. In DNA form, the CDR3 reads TGTGCCAGCAGCCAAGAGCTGGGGACTAGCGGGAGCACAGATACGCAGTATTTT.

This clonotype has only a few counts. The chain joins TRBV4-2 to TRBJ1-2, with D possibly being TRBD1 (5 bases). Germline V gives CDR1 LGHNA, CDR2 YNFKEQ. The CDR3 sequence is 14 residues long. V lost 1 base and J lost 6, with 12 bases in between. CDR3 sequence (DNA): TGTGCCAGCAGCCAAGCCCCGGGACCCAATGGCTACACCTTC. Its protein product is CASSQAPGPNGYTF.

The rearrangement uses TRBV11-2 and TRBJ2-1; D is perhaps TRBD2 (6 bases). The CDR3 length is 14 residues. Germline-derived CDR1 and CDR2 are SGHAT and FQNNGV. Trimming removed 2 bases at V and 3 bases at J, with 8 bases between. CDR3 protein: CASSLSGVYNEQFF. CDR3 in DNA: TGTGCCAGCAGCTTATCGGGAGTCTACAATGAGCAGTTCTTC.

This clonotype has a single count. CDR3 nucleotides: TGTGCCAGCAGCCCTTTGGACGAGCAGTACTTC. The encoded protein is CASSPLDEQYF. This sequence joins TRBV7-9 and TRBJ2-7; no firm D call. Between the trimmed V and J ends, which lost 5 bases and 5 bases, there was a span of 7 bases. The CDR3 is 11 amino acids. CDR1 SEHNR and CDR2 FQNEAQ come from the germline V gene (reference sequence).

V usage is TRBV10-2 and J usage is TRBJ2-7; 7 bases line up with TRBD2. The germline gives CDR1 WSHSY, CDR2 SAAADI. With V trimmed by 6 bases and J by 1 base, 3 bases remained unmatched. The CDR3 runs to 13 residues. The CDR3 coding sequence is TGCGCCAGCAGCTGGGAGGGGTCCTACGAGCAGTACTTC. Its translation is CASSWEGSYEQYF.

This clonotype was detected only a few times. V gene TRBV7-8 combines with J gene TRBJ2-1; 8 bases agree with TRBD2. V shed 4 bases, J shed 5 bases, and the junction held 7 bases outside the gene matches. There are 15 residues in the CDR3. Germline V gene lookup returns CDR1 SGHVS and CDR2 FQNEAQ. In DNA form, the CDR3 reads TGTGCCAGCAGCTACAGCGGGAGAGGCGACAATGAGCAGTTCTTC. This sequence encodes CASSYSGRGDNEQFF.

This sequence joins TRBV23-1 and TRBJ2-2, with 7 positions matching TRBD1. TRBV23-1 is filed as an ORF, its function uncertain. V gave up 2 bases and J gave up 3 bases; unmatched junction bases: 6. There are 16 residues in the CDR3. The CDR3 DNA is TGCGCCAGCAGTCAAAAGGGGGCTCGGGACACCGGGGAGCTGTTTTTT. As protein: CASSQKGARDTGELFF.

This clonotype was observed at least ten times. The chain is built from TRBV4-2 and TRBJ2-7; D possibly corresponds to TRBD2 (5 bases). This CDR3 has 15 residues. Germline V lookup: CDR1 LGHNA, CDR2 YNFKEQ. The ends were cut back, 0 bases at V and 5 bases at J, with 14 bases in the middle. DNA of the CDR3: TGTGCCAGCAGCCAAGAGGGAGCTGTTGATGACGAGCAGTACTTC. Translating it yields CASSQEGAVDDEQYF.

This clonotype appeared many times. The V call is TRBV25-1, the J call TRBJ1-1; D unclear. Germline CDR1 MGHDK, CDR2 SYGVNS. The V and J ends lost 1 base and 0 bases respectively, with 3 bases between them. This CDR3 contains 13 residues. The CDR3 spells CASSESLNTEAFF. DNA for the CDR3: TGTGCCAGCAGTGAATCTTTGAACACTGAAGCTTTCTTT.

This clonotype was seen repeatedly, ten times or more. The CDR3 protein is CSAGTRANTGELFF. The CDR3 region has the DNA TGCAGTGCTGGAACTAGAGCGAACACCGGGGAGCTGTTTTTT. The chain couples TRBV20-1 to TRBJ2-2; a possible D gene is TRBD2 (5 bases). The CDR3 contains 14 residues. The V and J ends lost 5 bases and 0 bases respectively, with 10 bases between them. Germline V gene data show CDR1 as DFQATT and CDR2 as SNEGSKA (reference sequence).

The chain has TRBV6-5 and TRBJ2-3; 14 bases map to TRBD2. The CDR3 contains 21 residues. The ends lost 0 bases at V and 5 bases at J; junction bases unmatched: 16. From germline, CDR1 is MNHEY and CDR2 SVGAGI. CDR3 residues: CASSYSFAGLAGVQLGDTQYF. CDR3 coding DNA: TGTGCCAGCAGTTACTCGTTTGCGGGACTAGCGGGAGTACAGTTGGGAGATACGCAGTATTTT.

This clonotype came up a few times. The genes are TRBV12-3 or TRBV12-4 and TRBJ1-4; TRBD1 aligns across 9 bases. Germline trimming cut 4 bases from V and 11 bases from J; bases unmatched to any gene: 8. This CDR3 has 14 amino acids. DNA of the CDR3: TGTGCCAGCAGTTACAGGGGGCGCCCCGACAAACTGTTTTTT. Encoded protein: CASSYRGRPDKLFF.

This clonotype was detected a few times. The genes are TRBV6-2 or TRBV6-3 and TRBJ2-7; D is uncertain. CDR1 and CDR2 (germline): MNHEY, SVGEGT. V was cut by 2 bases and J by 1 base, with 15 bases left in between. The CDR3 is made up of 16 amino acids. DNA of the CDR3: TGTGCCAGCAGTTACCCTCAGAGTTGGTCGTCCTACGAGCAGTACTTC. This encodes CASSYPQSWSSYEQYF.

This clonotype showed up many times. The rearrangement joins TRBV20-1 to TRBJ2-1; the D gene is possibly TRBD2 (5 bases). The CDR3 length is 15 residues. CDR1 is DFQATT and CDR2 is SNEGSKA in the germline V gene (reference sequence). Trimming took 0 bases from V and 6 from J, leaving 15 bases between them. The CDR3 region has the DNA TGCAGTGCTAGAGATCTACGGACTCAGGTCAATGAGCAGTTCTTC. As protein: CSARDLRTQVNEQFF.